The present entry profiles one TCR beta chain with its context. Its target is unknown. Other DNA sequences in the same sample also yield this CDR3. This specimen belongs to a study of radiation and T cells in renal cell carcinoma. Study-wide background: Nephrectomy followed 15 Gy stereotactic body radiation by 4 weeks.

Time point in this sample: baseline pretreatment blood. Documented treatment: 15 Gy SBRT to primary tumor, nephrectomy 4 weeks later. Blood was sampled at baseline, 2 weeks and 4 weeks after SBRT. The patient's renal cell carcinoma had clear cell pathology. V was clipped by 2 bases and J by 1 base, with 6 bases between them. This CDR3 has 15 amino acids. The germline V gene encodes CDR1 MNHEY and CDR2 SVGAGI. Produced via immunoSEQ multiplex PCR; TCRdb's table is partial and in-frame only. The sample carries about 130,000 clones, approximately 91% recorded once. Findings of the study overall: In blood, top tumor clones expanded by 2 weeks, shrinking by 4.

This receptor was taken from a woman in her forties or fifties with renal cell carcinoma. This specimen consisted of blood, obtained from a patient whose treatment included radiotherapy and nephrectomy. The chain is built from TRBV6-5 and TRBJ2-6; D is perhaps TRBD1 or TRBD2 (5 bases each). Here the CDR3 DNA reads TGTGCCAGCAGTTACGGGGGATCTGGGGCCAACGTCCTGACTTTC. Its protein product is CASSYGGSGANVLTF.